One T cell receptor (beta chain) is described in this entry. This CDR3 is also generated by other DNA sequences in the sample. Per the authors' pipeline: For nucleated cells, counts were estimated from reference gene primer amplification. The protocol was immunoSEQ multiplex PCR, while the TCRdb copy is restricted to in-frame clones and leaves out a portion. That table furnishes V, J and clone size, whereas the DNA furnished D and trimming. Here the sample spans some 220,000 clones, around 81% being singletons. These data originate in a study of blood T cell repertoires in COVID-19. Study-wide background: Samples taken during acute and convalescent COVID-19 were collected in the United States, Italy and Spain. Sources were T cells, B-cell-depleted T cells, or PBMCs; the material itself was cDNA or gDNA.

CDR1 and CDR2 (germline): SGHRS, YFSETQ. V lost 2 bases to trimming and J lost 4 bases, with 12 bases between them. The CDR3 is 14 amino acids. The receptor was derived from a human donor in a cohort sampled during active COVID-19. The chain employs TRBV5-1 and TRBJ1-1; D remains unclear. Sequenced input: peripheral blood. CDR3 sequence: CASSFGGEGTEAFF. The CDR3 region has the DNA TGCGCCAGCAGCTTTGGAGGCGAGGGCACTGAAGCTTTCTTT.